This is a list of T cell receptor beta chains from one sample in a study of identifying expanded T cells in peripheral blood. TCRdb keeps only in-frame clones here, not all; method: immunoSEQ multiplex PCR. Of approximately 110,000 clones in the sample, roughly 90% were seen once. Source material: blood. The receptor set was obtained from a person between 18 and 75 years old in good health. Each CDR3 is given with its conserved first and last residue. The D gene is left open where the match is weak. Size is omitted from some rows. Given values are once, few, many or a class for expanded clones.

J	size	D	V	DNA	CDR3
TRBJ1-5	NA	NA	TRBV19	TGTGCCAGACCCCCCATGCGTAGCAATCAGCCCCAGCATTTT	CARPPMRSNQPQHF
TRBJ1-6	few	TRBD1	TRBV7-9	TGTGCCAGCAGCTTACTGGGACAGTCTTCACCCCTCCACTTT	CASSLLGQSSPLHF
TRBJ2-7	NA	NA	TRBV18	TGTGCCAGCTCACCAGGACTCTACGAGCAGTACTTC	CASSPGLYEQYF
TRBJ1-1	NA	NA	TRBV6-5	TGTGCCAGCAGTTACTCGTCAGGGCCGAACACTGAAGCTTTCTTT	CASSYSSGPNTEAFF
TRBJ1-2	NA	NA	TRBV27	TGTGCCAGCAGAACCGGGACAACCTACATCGGAGGCTACACCTTC	CASRTGTTYIGGYTF
TRBJ2-2	NA	NA	TRBV9	TGTGCCAGCAGCGTAGGTGTCGGGGAGCTGTTTTTT	CASSVGVGELFF
TRBJ2-7	NA	NA	TRBV4-3	TGCGCCAGCAGCCAAGGTACGGGTAGACGAAACGACGAGCAGTACTTC	CASSQGTGRRNDEQYF
TRBJ2-5	NA	NA	TRBV2	TGTGCCAGCAGCTTCGAAGACGTGAGGGTCCAAGAGACCCAGTACTTC	CASSFEDVRVQETQYF
TRBJ2-1	NA	NA	TRBV25-1	TGTGCCAGCAGTGAATCCAATGAGCAGTTCTTC	CASSESNEQFF
TRBJ1-3	once	TRBD1	TRBV18	TGTGCCAGCTCCGGGACAGGCGACTCTGGAAACACCATATATTTT	CASSGTGDSGNTIYF
TRBJ1-2	NA	NA	TRBV5-1	TGCGCCAGCAGCTTGGTGGCCGAGACTAACTATGGCTACACCTTC	CASSLVAETNYGYTF
TRBJ1-2	NA	NA	TRBV7-9	TGTGCCAGCAGCTTTGGTGGACAGTCATATGGTGGCTACACCTTC	CASSFGGQSYGGYTF
TRBJ2-5	NA	TRBD2	TRBV5-4	TGTGCCAGCAGGTGGGGGGGGCAAGAGACCCAGTACTTC	CASRWGGQETQYF
TRBJ1-4	NA	NA	TRBV30	TGTGCCTGGACATTGGGGAATGAAAAACTGTTTTTT	CAWTLGNEKLFF
TRBJ1-2	NA	NA	TRBV7-8	TGTGCCAGCAGCTTGGGGCAACAGCTGGGCTACACCTTC	CASSLGQQLGYTF
TRBJ1-1	few	TRBD1	TRBV11-2	TGTGCCAGCAGCTTGGGACAGGGGAGGCCTGAAGCTTTCTTT	CASSLGQGRPEAFF
TRBJ2-3	NA	NA	TRBV4-1	TGCGCCAGCAGCCCGCGACAGAGGGCAGATACGCAGTATTTT	CASSPRQRADTQYF
TRBJ2-7	NA	NA	TRBV7-9	TGTGCCAGCAGCTTAAGTGGTTCCTACGAGCAGTACTTC	CASSLSGSYEQYF
TRBJ1-1	once	NA	TRBV6-5	TGTGCCAGCAGTCAACAAGGGGAAGCTTTCTTT	CASSQQGEAFF
TRBJ2-3	NA	NA	TRBV2	TGTGCCAGCAGTGAAGGAGGGTGGGGAGATACGCAGTATTTT	CASSEGGWGDTQYF
TRBJ1-3	NA	NA	TRBV5-4	TGTGCCAGCAGCTTGGGAGGGGCGGCATCTGGAAACACCATATATTTT	CASSLGGAASGNTIYF
TRBJ2-7	NA	NA	TRBV23-1	TGCGCCAGCAGTCCTAACCCATTGACTCCGCAGTACTTC	CASSPNPLTPQYF
TRBJ2-2	NA	TRBD2	TRBV5-4	TGTGCCAGCAGCTCCTCTAGCGGGGGCCTACACACCGGGGAGCTGTTTTTT	CASSSSSGGLHTGELFF
TRBJ1-4	NA	NA	TRBV28	TGTGCCAGCAGTTCAGACCCTAATGAAAAACTGTTTTTT	CASSSDPNEKLFF
TRBJ2-1	NA	TRBD2	TRBV7-9	TGTGCCAGCAGCACGGGACTAGCTGTTATCGATGAGCAGTTCTTC	CASSTGLAVIDEQFF
TRBJ2-7	NA	NA	TRBV11-2	TGTGCCAGCAGCTTAGTGGCCACCTACGAGCAGTACTTC	CASSLVATYEQYF
TRBJ2-3	NA	NA	TRBV5-1	TGCGCCAGCAGTCCTGCTGCGCGCGACACAGATACGCAGTATTTT	CASSPAARDTDTQYF
TRBJ2-7	NA	TRBD1	TRBV6-1	TGTGCCAGCAGTCTAACCGCAGGGGGACACGAGCAGTACTTC	CASSLTAGGHEQYF
TRBJ2-7	NA	TRBD2	TRBV27	TGTGCCAGCAGTCCGTATAGCGGGCCTTCCCTCTACGAGCAGTACTTC	CASSPYSGPSLYEQYF
TRBJ1-5	NA	NA	TRBV27	TGTGCCAGCAGCAGAATAGATAGCAATCAGCCCCAGCATTTT	CASSRIDSNQPQHF
TRBJ2-1	NA	NA	TRBV9	TGTGCCAGCAGCCTCGGGCCGTCCAAGGACGAGCAGTTCTTC	CASSLGPSKDEQFF
TRBJ2-2	NA	TRBD2	TRBV2	TGTGCCAGCAGTCTAACAAACCCGGGACTAAACACCGGGGAGCTGTTTTTT	CASSLTNPGLNTGELFF
TRBJ1-2	NA	NA	TRBV7-9	TGTGCCAGCAACGTTGGTATAGTGGCTGGCTACACCTTC	CASNVGIVAGYTF
TRBJ1-3	few	NA	TRBV2	TGTGCCAGCAGGTGGACAGAAAACACCATATATTTT	CASRWTENTIYF
TRBJ2-2	NA	NA	TRBV21-1	TGTGCCAGCAGCAAAAGGCCCAGGGGGCACTCGAACACCGGGGAGCTGTTTTTT	CASSKRPRGHSNTGELFF
TRBJ2-1	NA	TRBD1	TRBV4-3	TGCGCCAGCAGCCATACCGGGACAGTCACCTACAATGAGCAGTTCTTC	CASSHTGTVTYNEQFF
TRBJ2-1	NA	NA	TRBV9	TGTGCCAGCAGCGTAACCCGCGGCTACAATGAGCAGTTCTTC	CASSVTRGYNEQFF
TRBJ2-3	NA	NA	TRBV19	TGTGCCAGTAGATTAGCGGCTAGCACAGATACGCAGTATTTT	CASRLAASTDTQYF
TRBJ2-7	NA	TRBD1	TRBV5-5	TGTGCCAGCAGCTCCACAGGGGCCGCGACCTACGAGCAGTACTTC	CASSSTGAATYEQYF
TRBJ1-5	NA	NA	TRBV28	TGTGCCAGCAGTTCCCTAGGGGGGAGCAATCAGCCCCAGCATTTT	CASSSLGGSNQPQHF
TRBJ2-1	NA	TRBD2	TRBV27	TGTGCCAGCAGTTCCCCGGGGGGGACCTACAATGAGCAGTTCTTC	CASSSPGGTYNEQFF
TRBJ2-7	NA	TRBD1	TRBV5-6	TGTGCCAGCAGTTCGGGCAGGGGGTACGAGCAGTACTTC	CASSSGRGYEQYF
TRBJ2-7	once	TRBD2	TRBV4-1	TGCGCCAGCAGCCAACCACGGGCGGGGGTAAACGAGCAGTACTTC	CASSQPRAGVNEQYF
TRBJ2-7	NA	NA	TRBV10-2	TGCGCCAGCAAGGCGGAAGCGGAGCCCTACGAGCAGTACTTC	CASKAEAEPYEQYF
TRBJ1-2	few	NA	TRBV2	TGTGCCAGCACAGGGATCGGCTACACCTTC	CASTGIGYTF
TRBJ1-2	NA	NA	TRBV28	TGTGCCAGCAGCCTAACCTGGGCGTCGGGCTACACCTTT	CASSLTWASGYTF
TRBJ1-4	NA	NA	TRBV18	TGTGCCAGCTCTCCCACGGGGGGGAATGAAAAACTGTTTTTT	CASSPTGGNEKLFF
TRBJ2-7	NA	NA	TRBV10-3	TGTGCCATCAGTGAGTCCGAGGCAGGGGCCTACGAGCAGTACTTC	CAISESEAGAYEQYF
TRBJ2-2	NA	NA	TRBV2	TGTGCCAGCAGTTATGTGGACAGGAACACCGGGGAGCTGTTTTTT	CASSYVDRNTGELFF
TRBJ2-7	NA	NA	TRBV18	TGTGCCAGCTCACCAGGACAGGGAGGGAGGTTAAGCGAGCAGTACTTC	CASSPGQGGRLSEQYF
TRBJ2-1	NA	NA	TRBV12-5	TGTGCTAGTGGTTTGGTCCTCGGGGGCCGAGGGAATGAGCAGTTCTTC	CASGLVLGGRGNEQFF
TRBJ2-3	NA	NA	TRBV27	TGTGCCAGCAGTTTGTCGGGGACTAGCACAGATACGCAGTATTTT	CASSLSGTSTDTQYF
TRBJ2-2	NA	NA	TRBV13	TGTGCCAGCAGCCCTGGGACTCCCGGGGAGCTGTTTTTT	CASSPGTPGELFF
TRBJ2-3	few	TRBD1	TRBV14	TGTGCCAGCAGCCCGGACAGGGACACGCAGTATTTT	CASSPDRDTQYF
TRBJ1-4	once	NA	TRBV5-1	TGCGCCAGCAGCTTGGGAGGAGATGCCCTGGAACTGTTTTTT	CASSLGGDALELFF
TRBJ2-5	NA	NA	TRBV2	TGTGCCAGCAGCTTGTACCAAGAGACCCAGTACTTC	CASSLYQETQYF
TRBJ2-4	NA	NA	TRBV28	TGTGCCAGCAGTTTATCCCGGGGACTAGCCAAAAACATTCAGTACTTC	CASSLSRGLAKNIQYF
TRBJ2-6	NA	NA	TRBV5-4	TGTGCCAGCAGCTTGCCCGGTTCTGGGGCCAACGTCCTGACTTTC	CASSLPGSGANVLTF
TRBJ1-1	NA	TRBD1	TRBV18	TGTGCCAGCTCAACTTACCGGGACAGAAATGAAGCTTTCTTT	CASSTYRDRNEAFF